One and the same sample provided the 3 T cell receptor beta chains below, sequenced in a study of blood T cell repertoires in COVID-19. The protocol was immunoSEQ multiplex PCR, while the TCRdb copy is restricted to in-frame clones and leaves out a portion. The table lists roughly 230,000 clones, 65% to 85% of them singletons. Sequencing input: peripheral blood. The receptors shown here come from a man in his fifties or sixties with active or convalescent COVID-19.

This sequence joins TRBV28 and TRBJ1-5; a possible D gene is TRBD1 (6 bases). Trimming pared 1 base from V and 6 bases from J, leaving 16 bases between. This CDR3 has 16 residues. Germline-derived CDR1 and CDR2 are MDHEN and SYDVKM. The CDR3 sequence is CASSLYTGGGGQPQHF. CDR3 bases: TGTGCCAGCAGTTTATATACGGGGGGCGGCGGTCAGCCCCAGCATTTT.

The V gene is TRBV28, the J gene TRBJ2-2, with D perhaps TRBD1 (5 bases). CDR1 and CDR2 from the germline V gene are MDHEN and SYDVKM. Trimming took 11 bases from V and 0 from J, leaving 19 bases between them. The CDR3 length is 16 residues. CDR3 loop: CAGMEQKGPNTGELFF. The CDR3 DNA reads TGTGCCGGAATGGAACAGAAGGGGCCGAACACCGGGGAGCTGTTTTTT.

V gene TRBV3-1 (or the pseudogene TRBV3-2) combines with J gene TRBJ1-4, with D possibly being TRBD1 (6 bases). The germline CDR1 and CDR2 sequences are LGHDT and YNNKEL (reference sequence). The CDR3 runs 14 residues. With 4 bases removed from V and 8 bases from J, the gap between germline ends came to 14 bases. CDR3 loop: CASSPAGAREKLFF. In DNA, the CDR3 is TGTGCCAGCAGCCCGGCGGGGGCAAGAGAAAAACTGTTTTTT.